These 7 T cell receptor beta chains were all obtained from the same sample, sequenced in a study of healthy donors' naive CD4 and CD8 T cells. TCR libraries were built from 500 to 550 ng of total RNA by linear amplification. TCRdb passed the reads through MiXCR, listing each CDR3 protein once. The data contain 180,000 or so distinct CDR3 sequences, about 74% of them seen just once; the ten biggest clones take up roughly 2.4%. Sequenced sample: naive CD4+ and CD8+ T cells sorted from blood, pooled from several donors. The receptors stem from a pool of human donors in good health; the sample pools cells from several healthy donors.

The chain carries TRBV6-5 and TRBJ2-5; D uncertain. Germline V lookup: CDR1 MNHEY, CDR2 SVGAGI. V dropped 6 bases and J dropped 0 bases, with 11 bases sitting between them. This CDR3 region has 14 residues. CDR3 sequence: CASRVTRYQETQYF. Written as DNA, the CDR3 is TGTGCCAGCAGAGTTACACGTTACCAAGAGACCCAGTACTTC.

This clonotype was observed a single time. The CDR3: CAWSVLWGKAYNEQFF. In DNA, the CDR3 is TGTGCCTGGAGTGTACTCTGGGGGAAGGCTTACAATGAGCAGTTCTTC. The rearrangement links TRBV30 to TRBJ2-1; D possibly uses TRBD1 or TRBD2 (5 bases each). This CDR3 has 16 residues. Trimming stripped 0 bases from V and 4 bases from J, with 16 bases between. Germline assignment: CDR1 GTSNPN and CDR2 SVGIG (reference sequence).

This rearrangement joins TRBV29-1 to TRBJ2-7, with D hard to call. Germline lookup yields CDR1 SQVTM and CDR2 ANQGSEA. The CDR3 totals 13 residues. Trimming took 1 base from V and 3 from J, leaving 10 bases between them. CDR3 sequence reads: CSVEGAKYYEQYF. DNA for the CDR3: TGCAGCGTTGAAGGGGCTAAATACTACGAGCAGTACTTC.

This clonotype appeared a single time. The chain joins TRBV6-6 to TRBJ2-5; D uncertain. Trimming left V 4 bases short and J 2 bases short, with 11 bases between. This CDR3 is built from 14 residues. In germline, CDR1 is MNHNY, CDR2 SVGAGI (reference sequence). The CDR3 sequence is CASSCLTEQETQYF. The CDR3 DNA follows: TGTGCCAGCAGTTGCTTAACCGAACAAGAGACCCAGTACTTC.

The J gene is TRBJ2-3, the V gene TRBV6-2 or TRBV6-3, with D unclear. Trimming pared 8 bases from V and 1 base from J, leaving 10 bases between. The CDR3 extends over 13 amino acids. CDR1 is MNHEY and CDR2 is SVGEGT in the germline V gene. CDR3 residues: CASRRVGTDTQYF. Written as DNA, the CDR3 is TGTGCCAGCCGTAGGGTCGGCACAGATACGCAGTATTTT.

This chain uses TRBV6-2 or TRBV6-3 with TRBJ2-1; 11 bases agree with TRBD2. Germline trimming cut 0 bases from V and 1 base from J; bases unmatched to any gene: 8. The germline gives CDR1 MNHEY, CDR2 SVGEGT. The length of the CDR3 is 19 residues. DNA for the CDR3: TGTGCCAGCAGTTACTCGACTAGCGGGACGTTAGAATCCTACAATGAGCAGTTCTTC. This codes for CASSYSTSGTLESYNEQFF.

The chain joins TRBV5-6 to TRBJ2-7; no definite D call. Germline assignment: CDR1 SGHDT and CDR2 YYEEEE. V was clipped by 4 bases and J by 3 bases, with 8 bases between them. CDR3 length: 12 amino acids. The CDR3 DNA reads TGTGCCAGCAGCGATGACCACTACGAGCAGTACTTC. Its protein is CASSDDHYEQYF.